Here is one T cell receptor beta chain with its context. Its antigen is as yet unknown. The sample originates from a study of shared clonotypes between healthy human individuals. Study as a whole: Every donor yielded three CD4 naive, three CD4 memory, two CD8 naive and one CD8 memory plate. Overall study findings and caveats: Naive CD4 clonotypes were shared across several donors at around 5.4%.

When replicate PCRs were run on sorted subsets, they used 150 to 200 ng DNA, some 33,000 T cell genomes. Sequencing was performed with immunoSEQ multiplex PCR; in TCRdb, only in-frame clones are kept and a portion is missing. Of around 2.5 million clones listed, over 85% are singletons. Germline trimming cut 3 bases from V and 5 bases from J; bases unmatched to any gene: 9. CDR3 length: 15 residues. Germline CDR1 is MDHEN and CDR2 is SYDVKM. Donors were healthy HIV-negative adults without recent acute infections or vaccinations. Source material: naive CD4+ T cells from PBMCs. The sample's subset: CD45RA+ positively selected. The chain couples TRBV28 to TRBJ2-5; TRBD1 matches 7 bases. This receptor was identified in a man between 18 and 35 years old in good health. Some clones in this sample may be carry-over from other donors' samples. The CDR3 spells CASSLPETGRETQYF. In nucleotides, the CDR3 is TGTGCCAGCAGTTTGCCAGAGACAGGGCGGGAGACCCAGTACTTC. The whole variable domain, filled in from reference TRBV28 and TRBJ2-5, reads DVKVTQSSRYLVKRTGEKVFLECVQDMDHENMFWYRQDPGLGLRLIYFSYDVKMKEKGDIPEGYSVSREKKERFSLILESASTNQTSMYLCASSLPETGRETQYFGPGTRLLVL.